The present entry profiles one TCR beta chain with its context. The junction had 9 bases not matched to a gene; V was cut back by 2 bases and J by 8 bases. CDR1 is SGHRS, CDR2 YFSETQ, per germline. The CDR3 consists of 15 residues. The data were taken from a study of blood T cell repertoires in COVID-19. The method was immunoSEQ multiplex PCR; TCRdb's version includes in-frame clones alone and lacks a portion of them. Among almost 80,000 clones listed, around 83% were seen once. This rearrangement joins TRBV5-1 to TRBJ1-4; TRBD1 matches at 7 bases. The clonotype was recovered from a woman aged 65 to 85 with acute or convalescent COVID-19. The sequencing input was peripheral blood. CDR3 coding DNA: TGCGCCAGCAGCTTAACAGGGGAGCTTTGGGAAAAACTGTTTTTT. Translation: CASSLTGELWEKLFF.